Below are 9 T cell receptor beta chains sequenced from a single sample in a study of Graves' ophthalmopathy and Graves' hyperthyroidism. As the template, RNA transcripts were used to amplify TCR beta CDR3 regions. HTBI primers were used in a first-round RT-PCR, which preceded a second-round multiplex PCR. TCRdb reprocessed the multiplex PCR reads via MiXCR and lists one record per CDR3 protein. The data show around 590,000 distinct CDR3 sequences, roughly 40% seen once. The source material was peripheral blood or thyroid tissue (not recorded which). All receptors derive from an adult man with Graves' hyperthyroidism.

The table lists this clonotype with many counts. The V gene is TRBV29-1, the J gene TRBJ1-1, with a possible D match to TRBD1 (6 bases). The V end was cut by 6 bases, the J end by 0 bases, with 14 bases between. The CDR3 runs 14 residues. The germline CDR1 and CDR2 sequences are SQVTM and ANQGSEA. The CDR3 protein is CSVKGTNMNTEAFF. The CDR3 DNA sequence: TGCAGCGTGAAGGGGACAAACATGAACACTGAAGCTTTCTTT.

The CDR3 nucleotides are TGTGCCAGCAGCAACGGACTTCGCTTTTCTAGCACAGATACGCAGTATTTT. Translating gives CASSNGLRFSSTDTQYF. V is TRBV6-5 and J is TRBJ2-3; D is possibly TRBD2 (5 bases). Germline V gene data show CDR1 as MNHEY and CDR2 as SVGAGI. This CDR3 has 17 amino acids. With 6 bases removed from V and 0 bases from J, the gap between germline ends came to 19 bases.

This clonotype showed up many times. The chain employs TRBV12-3 or TRBV12-4 and TRBJ1-2, with 9 bases matching TRBD1. The junction had 9 bases not matched to a gene; V was cut back by 7 bases and J by 6 bases. There are 14 residues in the CDR3. The CDR3 sequence is CASNLRGQGDGYTF. DNA of the CDR3: TGTGCCAGCAACCTTAGGGGACAGGGCGATGGCTACACCTTC.

This clonotype was seen a few times. CDR3 nucleotides: TGTGCCAGCAGGATTGGACAGGGGGCTGGCTACACCTTC. Residues: CASRIGQGAGYTF. The chain has TRBV6-6 and TRBJ1-2; 11 positions agree with TRBD1. Germline-derived CDR1 and CDR2 are MNHNY and SVGAGI (reference sequence). Unmatched junction bases numbered 4, after V lost 6 bases and J lost 7 bases. The CDR3 is made up of 13 amino acids.

This clonotype was seen many times. The chain uses TRBV7-8 and TRBJ2-5, with 10 positions matching TRBD2. The CDR3 consists of 16 residues. The V and J ends lost 4 bases and 2 bases, in that order; junction bases with no gene match: 7. CDR1 and CDR2 from the germline V gene are SGHVS and FQNEAQ. The chain's CDR3 is CASSSDRTSGQETQYF. CDR3 nucleotides: TGTGCCAGCAGCTCGGACCGGACTAGCGGACAAGAGACCCAGTACTTC.

The chain couples TRBV20-1 to TRBJ1-6; D is unresolved. This CDR3 has 14 amino acids. Germline lookup yields CDR1 DFQATT and CDR2 SNEGSKA (reference sequence). Trimming stripped 4 bases from V and 8 bases from J, with 15 bases between. The CDR3 is CSATSGRDDSPLHF. The DNA for the CDR3 is TGCAGTGCTACGAGCGGGAGGGATGATTCACCCCTCCACTTT.

This clonotype was recorded many times. The chain uses TRBV11-3 and TRBJ2-5; tentatively, D is TRBD1 (7 bases). CDR1 and CDR2 from the germline V gene are SGHNT and YENEEA. The V end was cut by 4 bases, the J end by 5 bases, with 17 bases between. The length of the CDR3 is 15 residues. The CDR3, as DNA: TGTGCCAGCAGCTGGACAGGAGGGGTAGGGGAGACCCAGTACTTC. Its translation is CASSWTGGVGETQYF.

The rearrangement joins TRBV29-1 to TRBJ1-5; D ambiguous. The CDR3 runs to 14 residues. Germline lookup yields CDR1 SQVTM and CDR2 ANQGSEA. V dropped 3 bases and J dropped 6 bases, with 15 bases sitting between them. CDR3 residues: CSVDVHGISQPQHF. The CDR3 DNA is TGCAGCGTTGACGTCCACGGGATAAGTCAGCCCCAGCATTTT.

The rearrangement uses TRBV7-8 and TRBJ1-5; no clear D gene. The V gene lost 2 bases and the J gene lost 8 bases, with 19 bases spanning the gap. CDR1 is SGHVS, CDR2 FQNEAQ, per germline. The CDR3 length is 16 residues. CDR3 residues: CASSLRAVVGDEPQHF. The CDR3, as DNA: TGTGCCAGCAGCTTACGAGCGGTAGTTGGGGATGAGCCCCAGCATTTT.